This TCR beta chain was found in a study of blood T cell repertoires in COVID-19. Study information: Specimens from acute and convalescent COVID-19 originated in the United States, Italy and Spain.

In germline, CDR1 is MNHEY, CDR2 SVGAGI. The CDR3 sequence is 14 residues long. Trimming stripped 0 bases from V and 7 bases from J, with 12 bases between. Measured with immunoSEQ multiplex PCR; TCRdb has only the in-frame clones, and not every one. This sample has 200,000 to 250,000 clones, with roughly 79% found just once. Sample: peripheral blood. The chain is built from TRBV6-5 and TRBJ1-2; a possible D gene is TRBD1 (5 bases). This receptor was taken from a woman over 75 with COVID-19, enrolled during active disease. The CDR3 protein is CASSYSLGRSGYTF. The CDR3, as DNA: TGTGCCAGCAGTTACTCGCTGGGGCGGAGTGGCTACACCTTC.